Shown below are 29 T cell receptor beta chains from a single sample sequenced in a study of blood T cell repertoires in COVID-19. The protocol was immunoSEQ multiplex PCR, while the TCRdb copy is restricted to in-frame clones and leaves out a portion. The sample consists of 110,000 or so clones, about 87% of them appearing once. Specimen: peripheral blood. These receptors all come from a woman in her fifties or sixties with acute or convalescent COVID-19.

J is TRBJ1-6 and V is TRBV7-2, with D maybe TRBD1 (6 bases). The CDR3 loop spans 14 amino acids. The V gene's germline CDR1 is SGHTA and CDR2 FQGNSA. V gave up 0 bases and J gave up 10 bases, with 10 bases separating them. This CDR3 reads CASSLAQGSSPLHF. CDR3 DNA: TGTGCCAGCAGCTTAGCCCAGGGGAGCTCACCCCTCCACTTT.

The CDR3 sequence: CASSAGANVLTF. The CDR3 coding sequence is TGTGCCAGCTCCGCTGGGGCCAACGTCCTGACTTTC. The chain recombines TRBV2 with TRBJ2-6; D gene unclear. The V end lost 8 bases, the J end lost 2 bases, and 4 bases lay between the germline ends. Germline CDR1 is SNHLY and CDR2 is FYNNEI. CDR3 length: 12 amino acids.

The J gene is TRBJ2-7, the V gene TRBV28, with a weak D call TRBD1 (6 bases). Germline V gene sequence: CDR1 MDHEN, CDR2 SYDVKM. The length of the CDR3 is 12 residues. Deletions cut 6 bases from V and 2 bases from J, with 8 bases between. The CDR3 region has the DNA TGTGCCAGCAGGGGGGCCACCTACGAGCAGTACTTC. Its translation: CASRGATYEQYF.

V gene TRBV13 combines with J gene TRBJ2-3; 10 nucleotides align to TRBD2. The germline gives CDR1 PRHDT, CDR2 FYEKMQ (reference sequence). With 4 bases clipped from V and 2 bases from J, the junction kept 3 bases outside the gene matches. CDR3 length: 15 residues. CDR3 bases: TGTGCCAGCAGCTCCCTAGCGGGGGACACAGATACGCAGTATTTT. Amino acids: CASSSLAGDTDTQYF.

This clone was observed once. The chain recombines TRBV9 with TRBJ2-1; D is uncertain. Trimming took off 4 bases at V and 6 bases at J, with 8 bases between the two ends. The length of the CDR3 is 12 residues. Looked up from germline, CDR1 is SGDLS and CDR2 is YYNGEE. Here the CDR3 reads CASSSGGNEQFF. In DNA form, the CDR3 reads TGTGCCAGCAGCTCGGGTGGCAATGAGCAGTTCTTC.

V is TRBV7-2 and J is TRBJ2-1; no clear D. Germline V gives CDR1 SGHTA, CDR2 FQGNSA. The CDR3 spans 16 residues. V lost 2 bases to trimming and J lost 0 bases, with 11 bases between them. The CDR3 DNA sequence: TGTGCCAGCAGCTTACTTGTGAGAAGCTCCTACAATGAGCAGTTCTTC. It translates to CASSLLVRSSYNEQFF.

The chain links TRBV5-1 to TRBJ2-1; weak D call: TRBD1 (6 bases). The CDR3 length is 13 residues. Germline V gene data show CDR1 as SGHRS and CDR2 as YFSETQ. The V gene lost 4 bases and the J gene lost 3 bases, with 8 bases spanning the gap. CDR3 in DNA: TGCGCCAGCAGCCCGGACAGCTACAATGAGCAGTTCTTC. Translation: CASSPDSYNEQFF.

The CDR3 nucleotides are TGTGCCAGCCAGGGACAAAGTGGACAGGGTATGTACGAGCAGTACTTC. Protein sequence: CASQGQSGQGMYEQYF. The chain is built from TRBV28 and TRBJ2-7; 8 bases are shared with TRBD1. The J segment lost 4 bases and the V segment lost 8 bases, leaving 16 bases of the junction unmatched. The germline V gene has CDR1 MDHEN and CDR2 SYDVKM. The CDR3 contains 16 residues.

The genes are TRBV7-9 and TRBJ1-1, with D possibly TRBD1 on 6 matching bases. The CDR3 totals 16 residues. V gave up 7 bases and J gave up 4 bases, with 22 bases separating them. Germline loops: CDR1 SEHNR, CDR2 FQNEAQ (reference sequence). The CDR3 is CASTDHGGRGFTEAFF. CDR3 DNA: TGTGCCAGCACGGATCACGGGGGGCGAGGGTTCACTGAAGCTTTCTTT.

This clone has only one observation. The gene calls are TRBV7-9 and TRBJ1-2; 10 bases agree with TRBD1. Germline V CDR1 and CDR2: SEHNR, FQNEAQ (reference sequence). The CDR3 is 16 amino acids. Trimming at V came to 5 bases and at J to 8 bases, leaving 14 bases not matched to a gene. The CDR3 is CASSLGTGASKGGYTF. As DNA, the CDR3 is TGTGCCAGCAGCCTTGGGACAGGGGCCTCCAAGGGAGGCTACACCTTC.

This sequence joins TRBV12-3 or TRBV12-4 and TRBJ1-1; the D is unclear. Trimming left V 4 bases short and J 6 bases short, with 9 bases between. The CDR3 length is 12 residues. The CDR3 loop reads CASSYPGSEAFF. The CDR3 DNA follows: TGTGCCAGCAGTTACCCAGGCTCTGAAGCTTTCTTT.

This rearrangement joins TRBV3-1 (or the pseudogene TRBV3-2) to TRBJ2-6; D gene ambiguous. V was trimmed by 4 bases and J by 2 bases, leaving 9 bases between them. The CDR3 runs 15 residues. CDR1 LGHDT and CDR2 YNNKEL come from the germline V gene (reference sequence). The CDR3 is CASSPFTPGANVLTF. The CDR3 bases are TGTGCCAGCAGCCCTTTTACACCTGGGGCCAACGTCCTGACTTTC.

The rearrangement joins TRBV7-9 to TRBJ2-7, with TRBD2 matching over 12 bases. This CDR3 comprises 18 residues. Germline V gives CDR1 SEHNR, CDR2 FQNEAQ (reference sequence). The junction had 8 bases not matched to a gene; V was cut back by 1 base and J by 1 base. The CDR3 DNA follows: TGTGCCAGCAGCTTAGGGACTAGCGGGATCATGACGTCCTACGAGCAGTACTTC. Translated, it gives CASSLGTSGIMTSYEQYF.

The V call is TRBV10-3, the J call TRBJ1-5, with D uncertain. CDR3 length: 15 amino acids. V lost 3 bases and J 6 bases, leaving 15 bases between the germline ends. In germline, CDR1 is ENHRY, CDR2 SYGVKD. CDR3 coding DNA: TGTGCCATCAGTGAATTCTGGGAGGGTAGTCAGCCCCAGCATTTT. This translates into CAISEFWEGSQPQHF.

The V gene is TRBV19, the J gene TRBJ2-3, with TRBD2 matching over 8 bases. CDR1 and CDR2 from the germline V gene are LNHDA and SQIVND (reference sequence). The ends lost 5 bases at V and 14 bases at J; junction bases unmatched: 12. The CDR3 has 13 amino acids. CDR3: CASSPSLAEDPYF. The CDR3 nucleotides are TGTGCCAGTAGTCCTTCACTAGCGGAGGACCCGTATTTT.

The chain recombines TRBV4-1 with TRBJ1-2; D is unresolved. The V end lost 0 bases, the J end lost 4 bases, and 18 bases lay between the germline ends. The CDR3 length is 17 residues. Germline CDR1 MGHRA, CDR2 YSYEKL. CDR3 sequence (DNA): TGCGCCAGCAGCCAAGATCGGGCCCCCCGGGAGGCCTATGGCTACACCTTC. Protein product: CASSQDRAPREAYGYTF.

The chain carries TRBV29-1 and TRBJ2-2; 14 nucleotides align to TRBD2. Germline V lookup: CDR1 SQVTM, CDR2 ANQGSEA. The CDR3 totals 14 residues. Trimming removed 6 bases from V and 6 bases from J; junction bases left unmatched: 3. The CDR3 bases are TGCAGCGTCTCGACTAGCGGGGGGGCCGGGGAGCTGTTTTTT. Its protein product is CSVSTSGGAGELFF.

The gene calls are TRBV9 and TRBJ1-1; 7 bases line up with TRBD1. The length of the CDR3 is 14 residues. The V segment lost 4 bases and the J segment 0 bases; nucleotides outside the gene matches: 3. Germline V gives CDR1 SGDLS, CDR2 YYNGEE. The CDR3 nucleotides read TGTGCCAGCAGCTCAGGGGGATTGAACACTGAAGCTTTCTTT. It encodes CASSSGGLNTEAFF.

The chain combines TRBV7-2 with TRBJ1-2; D unresolved. The CDR3 is 16 residues long. The ends were cut back, 5 bases at V and 8 bases at J, with 24 bases in the middle. Germline values: CDR1 SGHTA, CDR2 FQGNSA. Written as DNA, the CDR3 is TGTGCCAGCAGCGGCAGTGCAGCGGGATCCAAAGGGGGCTACACCTTC. It encodes CASSGSAAGSKGGYTF.

The chain recombines TRBV28 with TRBJ1-5, with D tentatively TRBD1 (5 bases). Germline V gives CDR1 MDHEN, CDR2 SYDVKM. The CDR3 is made up of 16 amino acids. Deletions cut 6 bases from V and 3 bases from J, with 18 bases between. CDR3 in amino acids: CASRLQVSEVNQPQHF. CDR3 bases: TGTGCCAGCAGACTACAGGTTTCCGAGGTCAATCAGCCCCAGCATTTT.

The genes are TRBV6-5 and TRBJ2-7; no definite D call. Germline values: CDR1 MNHEY, CDR2 SVGAGI. The CDR3 sequence is 13 residues long. Deletions cut 2 bases from V and 2 bases from J, with 7 bases between. CDR3 sequence: CASSYARTYEQYF. CDR3 coding DNA: TGTGCCAGCAGTTACGCCAGAACCTACGAGCAGTACTTC.

The V gene is TRBV3-1 (or the pseudogene TRBV3-2), the J gene TRBJ2-7, with TRBD2 identical over 16 bases. Unmatched junction bases numbered 6, after V lost 3 bases and J lost 7 bases. Germline values: CDR1 LGHDT, CDR2 YNNKEL (reference sequence). The CDR3 spans 16 residues. CDR3 residues: CASSQGGLAGGREQYF. CDR3 bases: TGTGCCAGCAGCCAGGGGGGACTAGCGGGAGGGAGGGAGCAGTACTTC.

This clone has just a few counts. This chain uses TRBV25-1 with TRBJ2-5; weak D call: TRBD1 (5 bases). The V end was cut by 2 bases, the J end by 1 base, with 11 bases between. CDR1 and CDR2 (germline): MGHDK, SYGVNS. The CDR3 runs to 15 residues. The CDR3 sequence is CASSETLTVQETQYF. The CDR3 DNA sequence: TGTGCCAGCAGTGAAACACTGACAGTCCAAGAGACCCAGTACTTC. The variable domain in full, with the rest retrieved from reference TRBV25-1 and TRBJ2-5, is EADIYQTPRYLVIGTGKKITLECSQTMGHDKMYWYQQDPGMELHLIHYSYGVNSTEKGDLSSESTVSRIRTEHFPLTLESARPSHTSQYLCASSETLTVQETQYFGPGTRLLVL.

This clone showed up just once. CDR3: CASRRGQWAFF. The DNA for the CDR3 is TGCGCCAGCAGAAGAGGACAGTGGGCTTTCTTT. The rearrangement links TRBV5-1 to TRBJ1-1; D perhaps matches TRBD1 (6 bases). The CDR3 loop spans 11 amino acids. V lost 5 bases, J lost 11 bases, and 13 bases lay in between. Germline-derived CDR1 and CDR2 are SGHRS and YFSETQ.

V and J are TRBV4-1 and TRBJ2-1, with D perhaps matching TRBD1 (6 bases). The CDR3 is 13 residues long. Per the germline V gene, CDR1 is MGHRA and CDR2 is YSYEKL. V was shortened by 3 bases and J by 9 bases, with 12 bases between the two germline ends. For the CDR3, the DNA is TGCGCCAGCAGCCACTCACAGGGTGGTGAGCAGTTCTTC. Its translation: CASSHSQGGEQFF.

The rearrangement uses TRBV6-6 and TRBJ1-1, with D uncertain. There are 15 residues in the CDR3. Germline CDR1 and CDR2: MNHNY and SVGAGI (reference sequence). The germline V and J ends were trimmed by 4 bases and 7 bases, with 19 bases remaining between them. This CDR3 reads CASSSINLRQIEAFF. Written as DNA, the CDR3 is TGTGCCAGCAGTTCCATAAACCTAAGACAAATTGAAGCTTTCTTT.

The V and J genes are TRBV9 and TRBJ2-7, with 9 bases matching TRBD1. Germline V gene sequence: CDR1 SGDLS, CDR2 YYNGEE. V lost 4 bases, J lost 1 base, and 6 bases stayed unmatched. The CDR3 totals 15 residues. The DNA of the CDR3 is TGTGCCAGCAGCTCCGGGACAGGGACGTCCTACGAGCAGTACTTC. Translated: CASSSGTGTSYEQYF.

The chain joins TRBV19 to TRBJ1-1; no firm D call. Germline V gives CDR1 LNHDA, CDR2 SQIVND (reference sequence). This CDR3 contains 12 residues. V was shortened by 5 bases and J by 6 bases, with 10 bases between the two germline ends. The CDR3 loop is CASSPSRAEAFF. CDR3 in DNA: TGTGCCAGTAGTCCGAGTCGGGCTGAAGCTTTCTTT. The whole variable domain, remainder taken from reference TRBV19 and TRBJ1-1, is DGGITQSPKYLFRKEGQNVTLSCEQNLNHDAMYWYRQDPGQGLRLIYYSQIVNDFQKGDIAEGYSVSREKKESFPLTVTSAQKNPTAFYLCASSPSRAEAFFGQGTRLTVV.

The genes are TRBV12-3 or TRBV12-4 and TRBJ1-5, with a weak D call TRBD1 (6 bases). The CDR3 totals 13 residues. The germline V and J ends were trimmed by 1 base and 11 bases, with 12 bases remaining between them. The CDR3 reads CASSLVGTMTQHF. The DNA for the CDR3 is TGTGCCAGCAGTTTAGTGGGGACAATGACCCAGCATTTT.